A selection of T cell receptor beta chains follows, all from one sample in a study of Ad26.COV2.S vaccination and SARS-CoV-2 variants. This table comes from immunoSEQ multiplex PCR, and its TCRdb copy is limited to in-frame clones, with some not included. The sample yields 300,000 to 400,000 clones, roughly 90% seen once. The sequencing here drew on peripheral blood, taken in a trial of Ad26.COV2.S vaccine versus placebo. These receptors came from a person between 18 and 65 years old who received the Ad26.COV2.S COVID-19 vaccine or a placebo. The CDR3 runs from the conserved cysteine through the conserved F or W. A D gene is named only where the DNA matches it firmly.

V: TRBV3-1/TRBV3-2; D: TRBD1; CDR3: CASSHRTGGIYGYTF
V: TRBV15; D: .; CDR3: CATSRDRGYGYTF
V: TRBV11-3; D: .; CDR3: CASSLDPVSPQHF
V: TRBV6-5; D: TRBD1; CDR3: CASSSIGDSLWIF
V: TRBV11-2; D: .; CDR3: CASSSEGEENTEAFF
V: TRBV5-4; D: .; CDR3: CASSVGGGTDTQYF
V: TRBV5-1; D: TRBD2; CDR3: CASSSAGTSGRLNTQYF
V: TRBV12-3/TRBV12-4; D: .; CDR3: CASSQGPSTEAFF
V: TRBV5-1; D: TRBD2; CDR3: CASSLGLADSYNEQFF
V: TRBV27; D: .; CDR3: CASGTTTDTQYF
V: TRBV9; D: .; CDR3: CASSVVPGTDTQYF
V: TRBV12-3/TRBV12-4; D: .; CDR3: CASSLFQGSLTSF
V: TRBV7-2; D: .; CDR3: CASSQLPASVLGKYF
V: TRBV6-2/TRBV6-3; D: TRBD2; CDR3: CASSPGGSGANVLTF
V: TRBV29-1; D: .; CDR3: CSVQEGGNQPQHF
V: TRBV27; D: .; CDR3: CASSLGGTQNTGELFF
V: TRBV4-3; D: TRBD1; CDR3: CASSQDDRGSSGYTF
V: TRBV5-1; D: .; CDR3: CASSLFGESREKLFF
V: TRBV11-3; D: .; CDR3: CASSLDSRDPSGNTIYF
V: TRBV27; D: .; CDR3: CASSPPRGSSAEAFF
V: TRBV6-2/TRBV6-3; D: .; CDR3: CASSSGTYPQETQYF
V: TRBV9; D: .; CDR3: CASSFLGTPNNEQFF
V: TRBV27; D: .; CDR3: CASSAAGPYGYTF
V: TRBV7-2; D: TRBD2; CDR3: CASSSRGANTGELFF
V: TRBV5-1; D: .; CDR3: CASSLTETDTQYF
V: TRBV11-2; D: .; CDR3: CASSLDLGRTNTGELFF
V: TRBV29-1; D: .; CDR3: CSVRPGRNSPLHF
V: TRBV5-1; D: TRBD1; CDR3: CASRQGQLGIYEQYF
V: TRBV25-1; D: .; CDR3: CASVSPREYGYTF
V: TRBV18; D: TRBD1; CDR3: CASSPRQGNLDGYTF
V: TRBV4-3; D: .; CDR3: CASSQEGTSLGGYTF
V: TRBV7-6; D: .; CDR3: CASSPPGTNEQYF
V: TRBV4-3; D: TRBD1; CDR3: CASSQDVRDRVAYGYTF
V: TRBV5-6; D: .; CDR3: CASSLNTEAFF
V: TRBV10-3; D: .; CDR3: CAIGGNGNEQFF
V: TRBV4-3; D: TRBD1; CDR3: CASSQVGTGGFNEQFF
V: TRBV4-1; D: .; CDR3: CASSQVVNREDEQFF
V: TRBV5-1; D: .; CDR3: CASSLEAGVDTGELFF
V: TRBV3-1/TRBV3-2; D: .; CDR3: CASSQDRGFYEQYF
V: TRBV7-8; D: .; CDR3: CASSLARTANTGELFF